This entry features one T cell receptor (beta chain) sequence. This sample was taken from a study of blood T cell repertoires in COVID-19. Study summary: Both acute and convalescent COVID-19 samples were obtained from the United States, Italy and Spain. In each case, the material was cDNA or gDNA derived from T cells, B-cell-depleted T cells, or PBMCs.

In the study's own analysis: Reference gene primer amplification in the assay estimated nucleated cell counts. Produced via immunoSEQ multiplex PCR; TCRdb's table is partial and in-frame only. For V, J and clone size, that table is used; D and trimming come from the DNA. The sample records fewer than 200,000 clones, approximately 80% being singletons. Germline CDR1 MNHEY, CDR2 SVGAGI. Trimming cost V 8 bases and J 4 bases, with 12 bases left between them. The CDR3 consists of 13 residues. This sequence originates from a man in his 60s with acute or convalescent COVID-19. Sequencing was carried out using peripheral blood. This chain links TRBV6-5 with TRBJ1-3, with no clear D. The CDR3 loop reads CASRLRLGNTIYF. The CDR3 nucleotides are TGTGCCAGCCGTCTGCGTCTAGGAAACACCATATATTTT.